This T cell receptor beta chain was recorded in a study of beta chain features in type 1 diabetes. The study's findings and limits: Type 1 diabetes patients showed fewer insertions and more deletions at VDJ junctions. Type 1 diabetes patients had moderately but significantly shorter TCRB CDR3s in all four CD4+ subsets.

This clone was observed a handful of times. Its antigen is as yet unknown. Sequenced material consisted of expressed TCRB transcripts (all of the isolated RNA was reverse transcribed). Profiled with immunoSEQ multiplex PCR; TCRdb holds only in-frame clones, not every one. Among hundreds of thousands of clones listed, around 15% were seen once. From germline, CDR1 is MNHEY and CDR2 SMNVEV (reference sequence). This CDR3 spans 13 amino acids. Trimming pared 6 bases from V and 10 bases from J, leaving 13 bases between. This TCR came from a man aged 18-30 years with type 1 diabetes. The genes are TRBV27 and TRBJ1-6, with a tentative D call TRBD1 (5 bases). The material sequenced was naive CD4+ T cells from blood. CDR3 loop: CASSQGLGSPLHF. As DNA, the CDR3 is TGTGCCAGCAGCCAGGGCCTGGGCTCACCCCTCCACTTT.